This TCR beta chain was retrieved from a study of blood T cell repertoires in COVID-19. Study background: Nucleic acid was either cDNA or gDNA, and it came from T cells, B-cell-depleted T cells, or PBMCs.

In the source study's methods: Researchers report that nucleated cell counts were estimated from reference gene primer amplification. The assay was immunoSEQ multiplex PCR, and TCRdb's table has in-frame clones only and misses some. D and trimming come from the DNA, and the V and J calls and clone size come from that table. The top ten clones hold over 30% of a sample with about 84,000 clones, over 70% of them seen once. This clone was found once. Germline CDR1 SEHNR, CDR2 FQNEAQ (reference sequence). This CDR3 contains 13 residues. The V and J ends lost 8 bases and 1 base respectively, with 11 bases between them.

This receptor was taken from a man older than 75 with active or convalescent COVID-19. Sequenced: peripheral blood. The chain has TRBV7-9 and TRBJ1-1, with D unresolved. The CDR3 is CASSPQENTEAFF. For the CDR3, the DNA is TGTGCCAGCTCCCCCCAGGAGAACACTGAAGCTTTCTTT.